The 24 T cell receptor beta chains below all came from one sample that was sequenced in a study of metastatic and nonmetastatic thyroid tumors. Until they underwent thyroid surgery, no patient had received any treatment. TCRdb redid the clone calls on the PCR reads using MiXCR. The sample consists of some 18,000 clones, about 34% of them appearing once. Sequencing used tumor tissue. All receptors come from a male donor with papillary thyroid cancer or a benign thyroid nodule (not recorded which). Some clones in this sample may be carry-over from other donors' samples.

With respect to this clone: Mismatch with germline at one junction end may stem from a read error. The rearrangement joins TRBV19 to TRBJ1-2, with a weak D call TRBD1 (6 bases). Per the germline V gene, CDR1 is LNHDA and CDR2 is SQIVND (reference sequence). The CDR3 is made up of 15 amino acids. CDR3 in amino acids: CASSSRPIGGDCYTF. The CDR3 nucleotides are TGTGCCAGTAGTTCCCGACCGATAGGGGGAGATTGCTACACGTTC.

CDR3 residues: CASSPKQGPYEQYF. CDR3 DNA: TGTGCCAGCTCGCCTAAACAGGGCCCCTACGAGCAGTACTTC. The chain joins TRBV18 to TRBJ2-7; weak D call: TRBD1 (6 bases). CDR1 and CDR2 from the germline V gene are KGHSH and LQKENI. The CDR3 covers 14 residues. With 6 bases removed from V and 2 bases from J, the gap between germline ends came to 14 bases.

The CDR3 coding sequence is TGCGCCAGCAGCTGGGGAAAGGACAGGGGCTACGAGCAGTACTTC. This sequence encodes CASSWGKDRGYEQYF. The J gene is TRBJ2-7, the V gene TRBV5-1; TRBD1 aligns across 9 bases. CDR1 is SGHRS, CDR2 YFSETQ, per germline. The V and J ends lost 3 bases and 3 bases, in that order; junction bases with no gene match: 7. The CDR3 is 15 amino acids.

The table lists this clone with many counts. V usage is TRBV5-4 and J usage is TRBJ2-7; D ambiguous. The CDR3 consists of 14 residues. The V end lost 3 bases, the J end lost 0 bases, and 10 bases lay between the germline ends. Looked up from germline, CDR1 is SGHNT and CDR2 is YYREEE (reference sequence). The CDR3 region is CASSSARSSYEQYF. The CDR3 DNA follows: TGTGCCAGCAGCTCAGCGCGTAGCTCCTACGAGCAGTACTTC.

This clone was counted ten times or more. This may come from a read error, since a much larger clone is one base off. V is TRBV6-1 and J is TRBJ2-1, with 10 bases that match TRBD2. This CDR3 comprises 15 residues. In germline, CDR1 is MNHNS, CDR2 SASEGT. The CDR3 nucleotides are TGTGTCAGCAGACTTATAGCGGGAGGTCCCAATGAGCAGTTCTTC. This codes for CVSRLIAGGPNEQFF.

V and J are TRBV7-9 and TRBJ2-5; 9 bases line up with TRBD2. Trimming at V came to 5 bases and at J to 7 bases, leaving 17 bases not matched to a gene. Germline V CDR1 and CDR2: SEHNR, FQNEAQ (reference sequence). The CDR3 covers 17 residues. The CDR3 protein is CASSRNLRSGSEGTQYF. The DNA of the CDR3 is TGTGCCAGCAGCCGGAATCTGCGTAGCGGGAGTGAAGGGACCCAGTACTTC.

This clone has only a few counts. The genes are TRBV6-1 and TRBJ2-2; 8 bases are a match to TRBD1. Germline V CDR1 and CDR2: MNHNS, SASEGT. V gave up 4 bases and J gave up 9 bases; unmatched junction bases: 10. This CDR3 is built from 15 residues. The CDR3 loop is CASSVDQGATWELFF. The CDR3 DNA sequence: TGTGCCAGCAGTGTCGACCAGGGGGCTACCTGGGAGCTGTTTTTT.

This clone was seen once. The chain couples TRBV19 to TRBJ1-3; D may be TRBD1 (5 bases). Germline loops: CDR1 LNHDA, CDR2 SQIVND (reference sequence). The CDR3 loop spans 17 amino acids. V was trimmed by 8 bases and J by 0 bases, leaving 20 bases between them. The CDR3 here is CASWGDRRPASGNTIYF. The CDR3 DNA reads as TGTGCCAGTTGGGGGGATAGGCGCCCAGCCTCTGGAAACACCATATATTTT.

About this clone: A much larger clonotype is one base distant, so this may be a read error. The genes are TRBV19 and TRBJ2-5, with a tentative D call TRBD1 (5 bases). The CDR3 is 13 residues long. Germline loops: CDR1 LNHDA, CDR2 SQIVND (reference sequence). V was cut by 5 bases and J by 2 bases, with 9 bases left in between. CDR3 sequence reads: CASSETAQETQYF. CDR3 coding DNA: TGTGCCAGTAGTGAGACAGCGCAAGAGACCCAGTACTTC.

In DNA form, the CDR3 reads TGTGCCAGCAGCCAAGAAGGCTCACTGACAGGGGCGTTTCCCCTCTACGAGCAGTACTTC. Translating gives CASSQEGSLTGAFPLYEQYF. The V gene is TRBV14, the J gene TRBJ2-7, with 8 positions matching TRBD1. Per the germline V gene, CDR1 is SGHDN and CDR2 is FVKESK. V lost 0 bases to trimming and J lost 3 bases; unmatched junction nucleotides: 19. The CDR3 spans 20 residues.

Only a few counts were recorded for this clone. The V gene is TRBV27, the J gene TRBJ1-2, with D tentatively TRBD1 (6 bases). V shed 3 bases and J shed 6 bases, with 11 bases lying between them. Germline values: CDR1 MNHEY, CDR2 SMNVEV (reference sequence). This CDR3 region has 13 residues. The CDR3 nucleotides read TGTGCCAGCAGTTTCAGGGGCGGCGATGGCTACACCTTC. Protein sequence: CASSFRGGDGYTF.

There are a few counts of this clone. The chain is built from TRBV6-8 and TRBJ2-2; D is unresolved. The V end was cut by 4 bases, the J end by 6 bases, with 12 bases between. Looked up from germline, CDR1 is MNHGY and CDR2 is SAAAGT. The CDR3 is made up of 14 amino acids. The CDR3 is CASSFEADPGELFF. As DNA, the CDR3 is TGTGCCAGCAGTTTTGAGGCAGACCCCGGGGAGCTGTTTTTT.

The rearrangement uses TRBV5-1 and TRBJ1-1, with a tentative D call TRBD1 (6 bases). This CDR3 comprises 14 residues. Trimming removed 0 bases from V and 4 bases from J, with 10 bases in between. Germline assignment: CDR1 SGHRS and CDR2 YFSETQ. The CDR3 nucleotides read TGCGCCAGCAGCTTGGAAGGGGGTATCACTGAAGCTTTCTTT. This encodes CASSLEGGITEAFF.

This clone was picked up a small number of times. The gene calls are TRBV28 and TRBJ2-3; 10 nucleotides agree with TRBD2. CDR1 is MDHEN and CDR2 is SYDVKM in the germline V gene. J gave up 4 bases and V 5 bases, and 9 bases lay outside the gene matches. The CDR3 length is 16 residues. The CDR3 loop reads CASSRVSGRSADTQYF. The DNA for the CDR3 is TGTGCCAGCAGTCGTGTTAGCGGGAGGTCTGCAGATACGCAGTATTTT. The complete variable domain, with remaining parts taken from reference TRBV28 and TRBJ2-3, reads DVKVTQSSRYLVKRTGEKVFLECVQDMDHENMFWYRQDPGLGLRLIYFSYDVKMKEKGDIPEGYSVSREKKERFSLILESASTNQTSMYLCASSRVSGRSADTQYFGPGTRLTVL.

The chain combines TRBV27 with TRBJ2-7; no definite D call. The CDR3 consists of 15 residues. CDR1 MNHEY and CDR2 SMNVEV come from the germline V gene (reference sequence). V was clipped by 5 bases and J by 3 bases, with 17 bases between them. The chain's CDR3 is CASSPGSLRCYEQYF. The CDR3 region has the DNA TGTGCCAGCAGTCCCGGGTCGCTCCGTTGCTACGAGCAGTACTTC.

CDR3 nucleotides: TGTGCCACCCGGCCCGGCCAGGGAGGAGAAAAACTGTTTTTT. Its protein product is CATRPGQGGEKLFF. The chain employs TRBV15 and TRBJ1-4, with D perhaps matching TRBD1 (5 bases). Per germline, CDR1 LNHNV and CDR2 YYDKDF (reference sequence). Trimming pared 8 bases from V and 8 bases from J, leaving 18 bases between. The CDR3 totals 14 residues.

CDR3 sequence: CAWSVLGGGQGDQPQHF. As DNA, the CDR3 is TGTGCCTGGAGTGTATTAGGGGGCGGACAGGGAGATCAGCCCCAGCATTTT. V is TRBV30 and J is TRBJ1-5; 8 positions match TRBD1. Trimming cost V 0 bases and J 5 bases; bases outside gene matches: 12. In germline, CDR1 is GTSNPN, CDR2 SVGIG (reference sequence). The CDR3 runs 17 residues.

This clone was observed at least ten times. Other DNA sequences from this sample encode an identical CDR3 as well. The V gene is TRBV3-1, the J gene TRBJ1-1; no reliable D call. The CDR3 has 11 amino acids. The germline V gene has CDR1 LGHDT and CDR2 YNNKEL (reference sequence). V was trimmed by 2 bases and J by 11 bases, leaving 9 bases between them. CDR3 sequence (DNA): TGTGCCAGCAGCCAATCCCAGGAGGCTTTCTTT. It translates to CASSQSQEAFF.

The V call is TRBV7-2, the J call TRBJ2-1, with D maybe TRBD2 (6 bases). In germline, CDR1 is SGHTA, CDR2 FQGNSA. This CDR3 contains 13 residues. Trimming cost V 5 bases and J 8 bases, with 13 bases left between them. The CDR3 sequence: CASSRTGVHEQFF. The CDR3, as DNA: TGTGCCAGCAGCAGAACGGGAGTCCATGAGCAGTTCTTC.

In this sample, this clone turned up many times. V gene TRBV5-6 combines with J gene TRBJ1-6; possible D gene TRBD1, 6 bases. V lost 4 bases and J lost 4, with 18 bases in between. The CDR3 is made up of 17 amino acids. Germline CDR1 SGHDT, CDR2 YYEEEE. CDR3 in DNA: TGTGCCAGCAGCGTCACAGGGACGGGGAGGTATAATTCACCCCTCCACTTT. This codes for CASSVTGTGRYNSPLHF.

This clone is medium-sized. The J gene is TRBJ2-7, the V gene TRBV20-1, with D uncertain. The CDR3 extends over 14 amino acids. In germline, CDR1 is DFQATT, CDR2 SNEGSKA (reference sequence). Trimming shortened V by 0 bases and J by 0 bases, and 9 bases separated the two germline ends. Here the CDR3 DNA reads TGCAGTGCTAGAGATAAAACGGCCTCCTACGAGCAGTACTTC. Translating it yields CSARDKTASYEQYF.

Only a few counts were recorded for this clone. The junction departs from germline at one end; a sequencing error may be responsible. This chain joins TRBV5-6 and TRBJ2-3; 10 bases are a match to TRBD2. The CDR3 contains 17 residues. The germline V gene encodes CDR1 SGHDT and CDR2 YYEEEE. CDR3 protein: CAISLAPGLAVTDTQYF. Written as DNA, the CDR3 is TGTGCCATCAGCTTGGCCCCCGGACTAGCGGTCACAGATACGCAGTATTTT. Variable domain in full (rest from reference TRBV5-6 and TRBJ2-3): DAGVTQSPTHLIKTRGQQVTLRCSPKSGHDTVSWYQQALGQGPQFIFQYYEEEERQRGNFPDRFSGHQFPNYSSELNVNALLLGDSALYLCAISLAPGLAVTDTQYFGPGTRLTVL.

This clone was found many times. An end of the junction does not agree with germline; a read error may underlie this. This chain connects TRBV2 to TRBJ2-5; D is perhaps TRBD1 or TRBD2 (6 bases each). CDR3 length equals 13 residues. CDR1 and CDR2 from the germline V gene are SNHLY and FYNNEI. This chain's CDR3 is CASTEQGGQTQYF. The CDR3 DNA reads as TGTGCCAGCACTGAACAGGGAGGACAGACCCAGTACTTC. Complete variable domain (other parts from reference TRBV2 and TRBJ2-5): EPEVTQTPSHQVTQMGQEVILRCVPISNHLYFYWYRQILGQKVEFLVSFYNNEISEKSEIFDDQFSVERPDGSNFTLKIRSTKLEDSAMYFCASTEQGGQTQYFGPGTRLLVL.

In its sample, this clone was seen many times. The chain carries TRBV3-1 and TRBJ2-2; no clear D gene. The CDR3 loop spans 12 amino acids. V was cut by 2 bases and J by 7 bases, with 5 bases left in between. Germline V gene sequence: CDR1 LGHDT, CDR2 YNNKEL (reference sequence). CDR3 sequence reads: CASSQRVGELFF. The DNA for the CDR3 is TGTGCCAGCAGCCAAAGGGTCGGGGAGCTGTTTTTT. Complete variable domain (other parts from reference TRBV3-1 and TRBJ2-2): DTAVSQTPKYLVTQMGNDKSIKCEQNLGHDTMYWYKQDSKKFLKIMFSYNNKELIINETVPNRFSPKSPDKAHLNLHINSLELGDSAVYFCASSQRVGELFFGEGSRLTVL.